The table lists the clone carrying this T cell receptor (beta chain) with a count of one. This sample is drawn from a study of blood T cell repertoires in COVID-19. Looked up from germline, CDR1 is SGHVS and CDR2 is FQNEAQ. V dropped 7 bases and J dropped 4 bases, with 10 bases sitting between them. The CDR3 length is 13 residues. Method: immunoSEQ multiplex PCR; TCRdb's copy keeps in-frame clones and lacks some. The sample yields 200,000 to 300,000 clones, about 89% seen once. This chain joins TRBV7-8 and TRBJ2-2, with D uncertain. Specimen: peripheral blood. The clonotype comes from a man aged 35 to 55 who had recovered from COVID-19. The CDR3: CASTGGSTGELFF. CDR3 in DNA: TGTGCCAGCACTGGTGGCAGCACCGGGGAGCTGTTTTTT.